A single sample is the source of the 18 T cell receptor beta chains below, sequenced in a study of T cell responses to AZD1222 COVID-19 vaccine. Sequencing used immunoSEQ multiplex PCR; TCRdb keeps in-frame clones, though not all of them. Here the sample spans fewer than 150,000 clones, approximately 90% being singletons. This specimen was peripheral blood, taken 28 days after the second AZD1222 dose. The origin of the receptors is an adult who received the AZD1222 COVID-19 vaccine.

The chain has TRBV30 and TRBJ2-5, with D possibly matching TRBD1 (5 bases). V lost 5 bases and J lost 1, with 11 bases in between. CDR1 and CDR2 (germline): GTSNPN, SVGIG (reference sequence). The CDR3 consists of 13 residues. CDR3 sequence (DNA): TGTGCCTGGGCTCAGGGTGTCCAAGAGACCCAGTACTTC. Amino acids: CAWAQGVQETQYF.

The rearrangement joins TRBV18 to TRBJ2-1; a possible D gene is TRBD2 (8 bases). Germline assignment: CDR1 KGHSH and CDR2 LQKENI. V was clipped by 1 base and J by 10 bases, with 20 bases between them. This CDR3 spans 16 amino acids. This chain's CDR3 is CASSPQGAGLAKEQFF. DNA for the CDR3: TGTGCCAGCTCACCACAGGGGGCCGGACTAGCTAAAGAGCAGTTCTTC.

V gene TRBV25-1 combines with J gene TRBJ1-1; no reliable D call. The germline V and J ends were trimmed by 2 bases and 4 bases, with 14 bases remaining between them. The CDR3 is 15 amino acids. Germline-derived CDR1 and CDR2 are MGHDK and SYGVNS. The chain's CDR3 is CASSEVGYSGTEAFF. CDR3 DNA: TGTGCCAGCAGTGAAGTGGGATATTCAGGCACTGAAGCTTTCTTT.

The chain has TRBV10-1 and TRBJ1-2; no definite D call. Germline CDR1 and CDR2: WNHNN and SYGVQD (reference sequence). Trimming removed 3 bases from V and 8 bases from J, with 4 bases in between. This CDR3 has 10 amino acids. CDR3 in amino acids: CASSDRGYTF. The CDR3 DNA follows: TGCGCCAGCAGTGATAGGGGCTACACCTTC.

This clone was picked up one time. The chain couples TRBV2 to TRBJ1-2; 8 nucleotides agree with TRBD1. Trimming cost V 4 bases and J 2 bases; bases outside gene matches: 0. Germline V gives CDR1 SNHLY, CDR2 FYNNEI. This CDR3 is built from 13 residues. The CDR3 loop is CASSGDRNYGYTF. As DNA, the CDR3 is TGTGCCAGCAGTGGGGACAGGAACTATGGCTACACCTTC.

The J gene is TRBJ2-7, the V gene TRBV5-4; D gene ambiguous. Deletions cut 4 bases from V and 2 bases from J, with 13 bases between. This CDR3 is 14 amino acids long. CDR1 is SGHNT and CDR2 is YYREEE in the germline V gene (reference sequence). Written as DNA, the CDR3 is TGTGCCAGCAGCCCCGGAACCCCTACCTACGAGCAGTACTTC. It is translated as CASSPGTPTYEQYF.

The chain uses TRBV27 and TRBJ1-2; D gene unclear. CDR3 length: 14 amino acids. Trimming left V 5 bases short and J 0 bases short, with 10 bases between. CDR1 is MNHEY, CDR2 SMNVEV, per germline (reference sequence). This CDR3 reads CASSEDSANYGYTF. For the CDR3, the DNA is TGTGCCAGCAGTGAGGATTCTGCTAACTATGGCTACACCTTC.

The genes are TRBV7-2 and TRBJ1-5; tentatively, D is TRBD1 (5 bases). V was pared by 7 bases and J by 7 bases, with 14 bases between. This CDR3 region has 13 residues. The germline V gene encodes CDR1 SGHTA and CDR2 FQGNSA. The CDR3 DNA reads as TGTGCCAGCACTGCAGGGATTGGCCAGCCCCAGCATTTT. Translated, it gives CASTAGIGQPQHF.

The V and J genes are TRBV6-5 and TRBJ1-3; D remains ambiguous. The V gene lost 6 bases and the J gene lost 4 bases, with 10 bases spanning the gap. The CDR3 covers 13 residues. The germline V gene has CDR1 MNHEY and CDR2 SVGAGI. CDR3 nucleotides: TGTGCCAGCAGCACAACAGAGGGAAACACCATATATTTT. It is translated as CASSTTEGNTIYF.

V is TRBV6-5 and J is TRBJ1-1; 7 bases are a match to TRBD1. The junction had 5 bases not matched to a gene; V was cut back by 7 bases and J by 0 bases. The CDR3 sequence is 14 residues long. The germline V gene has CDR1 MNHEY and CDR2 SVGAGI. The chain's CDR3 is CASKEGALNTEAFF. DNA of the CDR3: TGTGCCAGCAAGGAGGGGGCCCTGAACACTGAAGCTTTCTTT.

The chain is built from TRBV19 and TRBJ2-1; possibly TRBD1 for D (5 bases). Trimming shortened V by 6 bases and J by 2 bases, and 11 bases separated the two germline ends. The CDR3 loop spans 14 amino acids. Germline CDR1 is LNHDA and CDR2 is SQIVND (reference sequence). The CDR3 loop is CASRAGITYNEQFF. CDR3 nucleotide sequence: TGTGCCAGTAGAGCAGGGATAACCTACAATGAGCAGTTCTTC. The full variable domain, its missing parts supplied by reference TRBV19 and TRBJ2-1, is DGGITQSPKYLFRKEGQNVTLSCEQNLNHDAMYWYRQDPGQGLRLIYYSQIVNDFQKGDIAEGYSVSREKKESFPLTVTSAQKNPTAFYLCASRAGITYNEQFFGPGTRLTVL.

The V gene is TRBV19, the J gene TRBJ1-5; 7 nucleotides align to TRBD1. The CDR3 totals 15 residues. V trimming: 5 bases; J trimming: 1 base; junction bases outside the gene matches: 5. Germline V gene sequence: CDR1 LNHDA, CDR2 SQIVND (reference sequence). For the CDR3, the DNA is TGTGCCAGTAGTCTACTACAGGGGAGCAATCAGCCCCAGCATTTT. Protein: CASSLLQGSNQPQHF. Using reference TRBV19 and TRBJ1-5 for the parts outside the CDR3, the full variable domain is DGGITQSPKYLFRKEGQNVTLSCEQNLNHDAMYWYRQDPGQGLRLIYYSQIVNDFQKGDIAEGYSVSREKKESFPLTVTSAQKNPTAFYLCASSLLQGSNQPQHFGDGTRLSIL.

The rearrangement uses TRBV4-3 and TRBJ2-2; 10 bases fit TRBD2. CDR3 length: 18 amino acids. Germline V gene lookup returns CDR1 LGHNA and CDR2 YSLEER. J gave up 4 bases and V 1 base, and 9 bases lay outside the gene matches. The CDR3 region has the DNA TGCGCCAGCAGCCAAGGGCCCGGGGCTAGCGGGGGCACCGGGGAGCTGTTTTTT. Protein sequence: CASSQGPGASGGTGELFF.

The chain uses TRBV6-5 and TRBJ1-5, with 7 bases identical to TRBD1. J gave up 4 bases and V 9 bases, and 12 bases lay outside the gene matches. Germline lookup yields CDR1 MNHEY and CDR2 SVGAGI. The CDR3 totals 15 residues. The CDR3 is CARTPETGQNQPQHF. Here the CDR3 DNA reads TGTGCCAGAACCCCCGAGACAGGGCAGAATCAGCCCCAGCATTTT.

V is TRBV13 and J is TRBJ1-1, with D unresolved. Germline values: CDR1 PRHDT, CDR2 FYEKMQ (reference sequence). This CDR3 comprises 13 residues. V lost 5 bases, J lost 8 bases, and 15 bases lay in between. The CDR3 DNA reads as TGTGCCAGCAGCCTCCAGGAGGCCTCCGAAGCTTTCTTT. Its protein product is CASSLQEASEAFF.

This chain connects TRBV4-1 to TRBJ2-5; D unresolved. Germline V gives CDR1 MGHRA, CDR2 YSYEKL. Trimming took off 1 base at V and 1 base at J, with 4 bases between the two ends. The CDR3 consists of 13 residues. The CDR3, as DNA: TGCGCCAGCAGCCAAGGGGGCCAAGAGACCCAGTACTTC. This codes for CASSQGGQETQYF.

The chain has TRBV9 and TRBJ1-4; D is uncertain. Germline V gene sequence: CDR1 SGDLS, CDR2 YYNGEE. Trimming removed 0 bases at V and 5 bases at J, with 8 bases between. CDR3 length equals 14 residues. The CDR3 spells CASSVAGGNEKLFF. DNA for the CDR3: TGTGCCAGCAGCGTAGCAGGCGGGAATGAAAAACTGTTTTTT.

The V and J genes are TRBV28 and TRBJ1-2, with 11 bases identical to TRBD1. The V segment lost 3 bases and the J segment 7 bases; nucleotides outside the gene matches: 7. In germline, CDR1 is MDHEN, CDR2 SYDVKM. CDR3 size: 15 residues. DNA of the CDR3: TGTGCCAGCAGTTTTCAGGACAGGGGGCGTGGTGGCTACACCTTC. Its protein product is CASSFQDRGRGGYTF.